This TCR beta chain comes out of a study of OX40 agonist ivuxolimab in advanced cancers. The CDR3 length is 17 residues. Germline V lookup: CDR1 SGHVS, CDR2 FQNEAQ. V shed 4 bases, J shed 3 bases, and the junction held 12 bases outside the gene matches. Clones were sequenced by immunoSEQ multiplex PCR, and TCRdb holds only the in-frame ones, with some missing. Here the sample spans 55,000 to 70,000 clones, approximately 87% being singletons. This receptor was identified in an adult with an advanced solid tumor such as melanoma, head and neck, liver or kidney cancer. The sequences come from CD4+ or CD8+ T cells sorted from blood, collected in a trial of the OX40 agonist ivuxolimab. This chain joins TRBV7-8 and TRBJ1-3; 7 nucleotides match TRBD1. The CDR3, as DNA: TGTGCCAGCAGCTCAACTAGGGGGCGAAGACTTGGAAACACCATATATTTT. Its protein product is CASSSTRGRRLGNTIYF. Combining the CDR3 with reference TRBV7-8 and TRBJ1-3 gives the whole variable domain GAGVSQSPRYKVAKRGQDVALRCDPISGHVSLFWYQQALGQGPEFLTYFQNEAQLDKSGLPSDRFFAERPEGSVSTLKIQRTQQEDSAVYLCASSSTRGRRLGNTIYFGEGSWLTVV.